The clone carrying this T cell receptor (beta chain) was counted a few times. Antigen: not known. The data belong to a study of cytomegalovirus exposure and HLA in healthy donors. General study results and limits: Reported performance of the classifier showed diagnosis of cytomegalovirus status with high specificity and sensitivity.

The V and J ends lost 0 bases and 7 bases respectively, with 17 bases between them. This CDR3 is 16 amino acids long. CDR1 is SGDLS, CDR2 YYNGEE, per germline. Everyone who donated was a healthy bone marrow donor. The primer mix had 60 Vbeta and 13 Jbeta primers. Method: immunoSEQ multiplex PCR; TCRdb's copy keeps in-frame clones and lacks some. Of around 97,000 clones listed, roughly a tenth were seen once; the top ten hold about 4.7%. The receptor was isolated from a man aged 50 to 60 in good health and CMV-seropositive. Sequenced sample: PBMCs. The chain recombines TRBV9 with TRBJ2-1, with D possibly TRBD1 on 5 matching bases. CDR3: CASSVEGKGMGNEQFF. CDR3 nucleotides: TGTGCCAGCAGCGTAGAGGGGAAAGGCATGGGTAATGAGCAGTTCTTC.